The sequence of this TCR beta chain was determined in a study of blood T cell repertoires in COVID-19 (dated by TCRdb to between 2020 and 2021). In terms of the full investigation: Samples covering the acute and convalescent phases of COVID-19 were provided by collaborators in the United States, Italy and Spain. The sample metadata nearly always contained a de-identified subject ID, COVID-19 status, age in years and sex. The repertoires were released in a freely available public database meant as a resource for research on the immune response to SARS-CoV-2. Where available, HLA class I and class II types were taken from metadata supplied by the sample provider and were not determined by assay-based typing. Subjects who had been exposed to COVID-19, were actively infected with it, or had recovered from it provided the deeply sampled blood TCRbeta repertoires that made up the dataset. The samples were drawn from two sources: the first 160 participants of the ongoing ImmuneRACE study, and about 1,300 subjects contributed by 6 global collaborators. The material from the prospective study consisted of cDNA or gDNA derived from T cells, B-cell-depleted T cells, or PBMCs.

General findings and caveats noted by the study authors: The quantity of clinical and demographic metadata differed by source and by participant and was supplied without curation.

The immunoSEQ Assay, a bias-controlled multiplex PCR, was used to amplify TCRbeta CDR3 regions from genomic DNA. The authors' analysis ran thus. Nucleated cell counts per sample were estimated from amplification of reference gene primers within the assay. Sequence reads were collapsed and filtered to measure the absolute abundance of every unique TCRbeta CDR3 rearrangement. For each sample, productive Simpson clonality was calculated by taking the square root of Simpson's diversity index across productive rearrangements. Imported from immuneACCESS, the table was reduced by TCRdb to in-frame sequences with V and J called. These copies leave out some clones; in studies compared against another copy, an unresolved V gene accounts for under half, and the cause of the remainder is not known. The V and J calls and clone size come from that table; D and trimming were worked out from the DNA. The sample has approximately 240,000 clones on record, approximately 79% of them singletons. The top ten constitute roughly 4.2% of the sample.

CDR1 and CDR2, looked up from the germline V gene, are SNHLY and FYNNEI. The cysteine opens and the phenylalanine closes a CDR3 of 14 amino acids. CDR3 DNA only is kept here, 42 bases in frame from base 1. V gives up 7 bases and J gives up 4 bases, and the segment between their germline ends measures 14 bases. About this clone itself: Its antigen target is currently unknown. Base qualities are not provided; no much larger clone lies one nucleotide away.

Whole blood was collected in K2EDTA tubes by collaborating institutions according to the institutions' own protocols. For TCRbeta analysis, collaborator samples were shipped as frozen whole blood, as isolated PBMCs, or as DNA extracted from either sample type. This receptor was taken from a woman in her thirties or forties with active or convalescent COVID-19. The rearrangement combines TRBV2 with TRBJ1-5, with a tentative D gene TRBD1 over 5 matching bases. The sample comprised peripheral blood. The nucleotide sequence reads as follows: TGTGCCAGCATAGGACAAAACCTAAATCAGCCCCAGCATTTT. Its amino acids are CASIGQNLNQPQHF.